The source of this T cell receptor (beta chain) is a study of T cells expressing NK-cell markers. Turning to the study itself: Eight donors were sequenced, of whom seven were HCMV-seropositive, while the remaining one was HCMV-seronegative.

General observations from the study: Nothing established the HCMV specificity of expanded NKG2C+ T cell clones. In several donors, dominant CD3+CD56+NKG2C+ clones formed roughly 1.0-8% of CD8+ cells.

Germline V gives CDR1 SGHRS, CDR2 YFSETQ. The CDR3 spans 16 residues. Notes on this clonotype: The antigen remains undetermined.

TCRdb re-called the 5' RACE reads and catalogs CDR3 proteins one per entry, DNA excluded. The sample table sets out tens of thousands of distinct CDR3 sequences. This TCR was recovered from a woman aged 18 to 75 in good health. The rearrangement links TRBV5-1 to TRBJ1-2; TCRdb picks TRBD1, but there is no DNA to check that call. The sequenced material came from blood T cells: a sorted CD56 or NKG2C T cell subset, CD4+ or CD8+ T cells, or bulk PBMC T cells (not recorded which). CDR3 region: CASSQTRSGTIYGYTF.